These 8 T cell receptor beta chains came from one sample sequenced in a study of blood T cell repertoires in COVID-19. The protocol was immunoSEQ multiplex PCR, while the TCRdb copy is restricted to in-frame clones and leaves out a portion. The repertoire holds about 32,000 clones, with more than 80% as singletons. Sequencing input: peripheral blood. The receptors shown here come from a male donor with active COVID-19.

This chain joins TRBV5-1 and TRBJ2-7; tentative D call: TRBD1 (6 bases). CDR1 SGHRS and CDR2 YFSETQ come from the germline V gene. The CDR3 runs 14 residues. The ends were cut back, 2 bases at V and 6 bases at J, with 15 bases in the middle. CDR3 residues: CASSFSRPGAEQYF. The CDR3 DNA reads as TGCGCCAGCAGCTTTAGCCGTCCAGGGGCCGAGCAGTACTTC.

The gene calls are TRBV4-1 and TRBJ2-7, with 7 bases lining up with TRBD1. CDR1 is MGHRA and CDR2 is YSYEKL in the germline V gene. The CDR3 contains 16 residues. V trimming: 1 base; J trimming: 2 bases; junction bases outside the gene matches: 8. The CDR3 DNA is TGCGCCAGCAGCCAAGGATTGGGACAGCCGACCTACGAGCAGTACTTC. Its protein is CASSQGLGQPTYEQYF.

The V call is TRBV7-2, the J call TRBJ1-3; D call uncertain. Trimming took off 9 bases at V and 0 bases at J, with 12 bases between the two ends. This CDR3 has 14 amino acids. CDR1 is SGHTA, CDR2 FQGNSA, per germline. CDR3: CASRGPFSGNTIYF. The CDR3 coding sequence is TGTGCCAGTAGAGGGCCTTTCTCTGGAAACACCATATATTTT.

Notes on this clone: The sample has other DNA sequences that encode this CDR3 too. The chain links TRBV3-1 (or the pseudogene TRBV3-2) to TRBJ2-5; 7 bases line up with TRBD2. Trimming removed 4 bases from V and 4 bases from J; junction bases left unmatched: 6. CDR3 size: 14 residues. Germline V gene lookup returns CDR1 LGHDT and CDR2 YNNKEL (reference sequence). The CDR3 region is CASSPSGGGETQYF. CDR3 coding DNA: TGTGCCAGCAGCCCTTCTGGCGGGGGAGAGACCCAGTACTTC.

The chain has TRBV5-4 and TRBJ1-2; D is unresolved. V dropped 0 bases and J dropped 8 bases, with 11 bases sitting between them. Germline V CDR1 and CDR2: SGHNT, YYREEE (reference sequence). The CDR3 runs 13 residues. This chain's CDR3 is CASSLDVGRGYTF. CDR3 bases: TGTGCCAGCAGCTTGGATGTGGGGAGAGGCTACACCTTC.

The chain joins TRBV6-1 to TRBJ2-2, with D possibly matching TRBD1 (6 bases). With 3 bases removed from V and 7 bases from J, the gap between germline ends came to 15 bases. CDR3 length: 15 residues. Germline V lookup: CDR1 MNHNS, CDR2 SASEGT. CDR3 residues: CASSDRKGVGGELFF. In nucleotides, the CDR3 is TGTGCCAGCAGTGATAGAAAGGGGGTAGGCGGGGAGCTGTTTTTT.

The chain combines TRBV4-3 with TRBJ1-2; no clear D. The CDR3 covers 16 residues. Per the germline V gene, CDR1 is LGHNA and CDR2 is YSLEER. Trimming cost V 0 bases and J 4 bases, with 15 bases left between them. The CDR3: CASSQDPGGLPYGYTF. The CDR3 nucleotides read TGCGCCAGCAGCCAAGATCCGGGAGGGCTACCCTATGGCTACACCTTC.

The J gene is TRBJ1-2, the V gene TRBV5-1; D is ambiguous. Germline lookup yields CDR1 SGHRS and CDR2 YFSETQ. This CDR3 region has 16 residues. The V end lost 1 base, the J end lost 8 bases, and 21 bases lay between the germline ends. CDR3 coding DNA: TGCGCCAGCAGCTTGATCTCGGACGGAGGCGCCGAGGGCTACACCTTC. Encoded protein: CASSLISDGGAEGYTF.